The 17 T cell receptor beta chains below all came from one sample that was sequenced in a study of blood T cells in healthy people across ages. For the second PCR, which ran for 7 to 11 cycles, a sample-barcoded 5' primer and a J-beta primer mix were used. TCRdb re-called the 5' RACE reads through MiXCR, storing one row per CDR3 protein. The sample has 1.5 million to 2 million distinct CDR3 sequences, roughly 30% seen once. The sequenced material came from blood. The origin of the receptors is a woman in her thirties in good health.

This clonotype was picked up many times. The chain links TRBV6-5 to TRBJ1-2; D perhaps matches TRBD1 (5 bases). Trimming shortened V by 9 bases and J by 6 bases, and 8 bases separated the two germline ends. CDR1 MNHEY and CDR2 SVGAGI come from the germline V gene. The CDR3 has 10 amino acids. In nucleotides, the CDR3 is TGTGCCAGGGGGCAACATGGCTACACCTTC. Residues: CARGQHGYTF.

This rearrangement joins TRBV13 to TRBJ2-5; possibly TRBD1 or TRBD2 for D (6 bases each). The CDR3 spans 14 residues. V was pared by 5 bases and J by 7 bases, with 17 bases between. Per germline, CDR1 PRHDT and CDR2 FYEKMQ (reference sequence). The CDR3 spells CASSNRDSYRTQYF. CDR3 coding DNA: TGTGCCAGCAGCAACAGGGACTCCTATCGGACCCAGTACTTC.

There are many counts of this clonotype. The chain is built from TRBV5-1 and TRBJ2-7, with TRBD2 matching 9 bases. The CDR3 spans 15 residues. In germline, CDR1 is SGHRS, CDR2 YFSETQ. The junction had 4 bases not matched to a gene; V was cut back by 0 bases and J by 3 bases. DNA for the CDR3: TGCGCCAGCAGCTTGGGGCTAGCGGGGATCTACGAGCAGTACTTC. Translation: CASSLGLAGIYEQYF.

The chain combines TRBV12-3 or TRBV12-4 with TRBJ2-1; either TRBD1 or TRBD2 may fit D (5 bases each). V lost 5 bases to trimming and J lost 8 bases, with 13 bases between them. The CDR3 has 13 amino acids. The CDR3 bases are TGTGCCAGCAGTGGCGGGTTAGGGGATGAGCAGTTCTTC. Translated, it gives CASSGGLGDEQFF.

V gene TRBV5-1 combines with J gene TRBJ2-1, with TRBD2 matching 10 bases. V gave up 0 bases and J gave up 6 bases; unmatched junction bases: 3. Germline CDR1 reads SGHRS; CDR2 reads YFSETQ. This CDR3 comprises 15 residues. CDR3 coding DNA: TGCGCCAGCAGCTTGGAACAGCGGGGGGGCAATGAGCAGTTCTTC. It translates to CASSLEQRGGNEQFF. Drawing the rest from reference TRBV5-1 and TRBJ2-1, the complete variable domain is KAGVTQTPRYLIKTRGQQVTLSCSPISGHRSVSWYQQTPGQGLQFLFEYFSETQRNKGNFPGRFSGRQFSNSRSEMNVSTLELGDSALYLCASSLEQRGGNEQFFGPGTRLTVL.

The chain uses TRBV9 and TRBJ2-3; TRBD1 matches 7 bases. The CDR3 has 15 residues. V shed 0 bases, J shed 5 bases, and the junction held 6 bases outside the gene matches. The germline gives CDR1 SGDLS, CDR2 YYNGEE. The CDR3 DNA sequence: TGTGCCAGCAGCGTAGAGGGGGCTGGCGGAGATACGCAGTATTTT. Translation: CASSVEGAGGDTQYF.

A few counts support this clonotype. The V gene is TRBV12-3 or TRBV12-4, the J gene TRBJ2-1; possibly TRBD2 for D (7 bases). The CDR3 is 17 amino acids. Trimming took 3 bases from V and 6 from J, leaving 21 bases between them. For the CDR3, the DNA is TGTGCCAGCAGTTTTCAGCTGGGGCGGGGGCAGGGCAATGAGCAGTTCTTC. It specifies CASSFQLGRGQGNEQFF.

V and J are TRBV7-2 and TRBJ2-3; the match to TRBD1 covers 9 bases. The germline gives CDR1 SGHTA, CDR2 FQGNSA. This CDR3 is built from 17 residues. Trimming at V came to 5 bases and at J to 1 base, leaving 10 bases not matched to a gene. The DNA of the CDR3 is TGTGCCAGCAGCCGGACAGGGGACCGCATTGGCACAGATACGCAGTATTTT. It codes for CASSRTGDRIGTDTQYF.

About this clonotype itself: A read error may account for a junction end that differs from germline. The V call is TRBV12-3 or TRBV12-4, the J call TRBJ2-5, with D possibly being TRBD2 (5 bases). The CDR3 covers 12 residues. As DNA, the CDR3 is TGTGCCGGCAGCCGGGGTCGGGAGACCCAGTACTTC. Encoded protein: CAGSRGRETQYF.

The chain joins TRBV7-6 to TRBJ1-1; possible D gene TRBD1, 5 bases. With 1 base removed from V and 3 bases from J, the gap between germline ends came to 18 bases. Looked up from germline, CDR1 is SGHVS and CDR2 is FNYEAQ. The CDR3 contains 17 residues. CDR3 loop: CASSLERGGGTYTEAFF. The DNA of the CDR3 is TGTGCCAGCAGCTTAGAGAGGGGTGGGGGGACTTACACTGAAGCTTTCTTT.

This clonotype was detected only a few times. The chain couples TRBV7-9 to TRBJ2-7; D gene unclear. This CDR3 has 14 residues. V lost 4 bases and J lost 6, with 16 bases in between. In germline, CDR1 is SEHNR, CDR2 FQNEAQ (reference sequence). The CDR3 loop reads CASSSSLTMGEQYF. In DNA form, the CDR3 reads TGTGCCAGCAGCTCAAGCTTGACCATGGGCGAGCAGTACTTC.

As regards this clonotype: Likely a read error: the CDR3 ends without its conserved phenylalanine or tryptophan. The J gene is TRBJ1-3, the V gene TRBV5-1; D is uncertain. Trimming took 5 bases from V and 1 from J, leaving 13 bases between them. The CDR3 totals 15 residues. The germline CDR1 and CDR2 sequences are SGHRS and YFSETQ. As DNA, the CDR3 is TGCGCCAGCAGACTCGCGGACGGTTCTGGAAACACCATATATTTG. This sequence encodes CASRLADGSGNTIYL.

This clonotype has only a few counts. V usage is TRBV12-3 or TRBV12-4 and J usage is TRBJ2-1; 11 bases map to TRBD2. V was pared by 5 bases and J by 7 bases, with 10 bases of the junction left unmatched. This CDR3 has 16 amino acids. CDR3: CASSPRDSGRDNEQFF. CDR3 bases: TGTGCCAGCAGTCCTCGGGATAGCGGGAGGGATAATGAGCAGTTCTTC.

With regard to this clonotype: A junction end diverges from the germline sequence, so it may reflect a read error. This chain links TRBV12-5 with TRBJ2-3, with D maybe TRBD2 (5 bases). This CDR3 is built from 16 residues. Germline CDR1 reads LGHNT; CDR2 reads FRNRAP. The CDR3 spells CASGFWVGSVTDMQYF. For the CDR3, the DNA is TGTGCTAGTGGTTTTTGGGTGGGGAGCGTTACAGATATGCAGTATTTT.

This clonotype showed up just a few times. The chain links TRBV9 to TRBJ2-4, with D maybe TRBD1 (5 bases). This CDR3 spans 14 amino acids. The V gene lost 4 bases and the J gene lost 7 bases, with 15 bases spanning the gap. Germline V gene data show CDR1 as SGDLS and CDR2 as YYNGEE. CDR3 nucleotide sequence: TGTGCCAGCAGCCCCCGGGTAGCAGGGAACATTCAGTACTTC. It translates to CASSPRVAGNIQYF.

The genes are TRBV28 and TRBJ2-7, with 7 bases that match TRBD1. The CDR3 covers 15 residues. Germline assignment: CDR1 MDHEN and CDR2 SYDVKM. V gave up 0 bases and J gave up 4 bases; unmatched junction bases: 6. The CDR3 protein is CASSLWRQGRYEQYF. The CDR3 bases are TGTGCCAGCAGTTTATGGAGACAGGGTCGGTACGAGCAGTACTTC.

The CDR3 loop is CASSPSPNVEAFF. The CDR3 DNA is TGTGCCAGCAGTCCATCCCCGAATGTCGAAGCTTTCTTT. The chain joins TRBV12-3 or TRBV12-4 to TRBJ1-1; D is unresolved. The CDR3 is 13 residues long. The V end was cut by 5 bases, the J end by 8 bases, with 15 bases between.